A single T cell receptor (beta chain) is shown here with its context. The CDR3 runs 18 residues. The ends were cut back, 2 bases at V and 0 bases at J, with 20 bases in the middle. Germline CDR1 is SGHRS and CDR2 is YFSETQ. These data are taken from a study of blood T cell repertoires in COVID-19. Turning to the study itself: The United States, Italy and Spain were the sources of the acute and convalescent COVID-19 samples. The analysed material was cDNA or gDNA that came from T cells, B-cell-depleted T cells, or PBMCs.

In the authors' methods: Reference gene primer amplification yielded estimated nucleated cell counts. Assay used: immunoSEQ multiplex PCR; TCRdb lists only in-frame clones, some missing. From that table come the V and J calls and clone size; the DNA was used to work out D and trimming. This table holds more than 15,000 clones, over 65% found once. The sequence was obtained from a man in his 60s with active or convalescent COVID-19. The chain joins TRBV5-1 to TRBJ1-1; D possibly corresponds to TRBD1 (5 bases). Input material: peripheral blood. CDR3 loop: CASSFGHSRLTMNTEAFF. CDR3 bases: TGCGCCAGCAGCTTCGGACACAGCCGACTTACGATGAACACTGAAGCTTTCTTT. Full variable domain (missing parts from reference TRBV5-1 and TRBJ1-1): KAGVTQTPRYLIKTRGQQVTLSCSPISGHRSVSWYQQTPGQGLQFLFEYFSETQRNKGNFPGRFSGRQFSNSRSEMNVSTLELGDSALYLCASSFGHSRLTMNTEAFFGQGTRLTVV.